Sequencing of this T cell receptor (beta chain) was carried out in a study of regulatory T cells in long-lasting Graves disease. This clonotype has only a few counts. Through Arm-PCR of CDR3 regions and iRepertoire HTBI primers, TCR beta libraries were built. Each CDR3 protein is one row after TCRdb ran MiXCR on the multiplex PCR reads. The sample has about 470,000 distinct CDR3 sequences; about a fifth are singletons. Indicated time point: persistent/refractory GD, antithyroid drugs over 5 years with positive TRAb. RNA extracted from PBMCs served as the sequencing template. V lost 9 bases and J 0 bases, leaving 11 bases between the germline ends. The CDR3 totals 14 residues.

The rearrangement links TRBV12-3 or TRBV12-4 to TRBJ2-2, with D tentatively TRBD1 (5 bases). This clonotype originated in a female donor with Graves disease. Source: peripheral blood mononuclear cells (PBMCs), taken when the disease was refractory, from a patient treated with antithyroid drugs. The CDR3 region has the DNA TGTGCCAGTACTGACAGCCCGAACACCGGGGAGCTGTTTTTT. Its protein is CASTDSPNTGELFF.